This TCR beta chain stems from a study of blood T cell repertoires in COVID-19. Study summary: The samples span acute and convalescent COVID-19 from the United States, Italy and Spain.

CDR3 length: 12 residues. J gave up 6 bases and V 2 bases, and 1 base lay outside the gene matches. The table came from immunoSEQ multiplex PCR; TCRdb's copy has only in-frame clones and leaves some out. The sample carries under 250,000 clones, roughly 82% recorded once. The receptor was isolated from a middle-aged woman with acute or convalescent COVID-19. The specimen was peripheral blood. The chain couples TRBV12-3 or TRBV12-4 to TRBJ2-7, with 7 bases identical to TRBD2. CDR3 residues: CASSLSGGEQYF. The CDR3 DNA sequence: TGTGCCAGCAGTTTATCGGGGGGCGAGCAGTACTTC.